This TCR beta chain was captured by sequencing in a study of T-cell reconstitution after alpha-beta-depleted transplantation in children. The library targeted TCRbeta and was prepared with unique molecular identifiers. TCRdb reprocessed the PCR reads via MiXCR and lists one record per CDR3 protein. The sample includes hundreds of thousands of distinct CDR3 sequences, approximately 12% seen only once; the top ten take around 6.1%. This clonotype was counted between two and nine times. CDR1 is MNHNS and CDR2 is SASEGT in the germline V gene. With 3 bases clipped from V and 0 bases from J, the junction kept 5 bases outside the gene matches. This CDR3 has 17 amino acids.

V is TRBV6-1 and J is TRBJ2-3, with 11 bases fitting TRBD2. The TCR sequence derives from a human donor who donated a stem cell graft to a child with combined immunodeficiency. Sequencing was performed on PBMCs from the stem cell graft donor, taken from the stem cell graft. The CDR3 DNA follows: TGTGCCAGCAGTGACCAGGGACTAGCGGTTAGCACAGATACGCAGTATTTT. It translates to CASSDQGLAVSTDTQYF.